This T cell receptor beta chain appears in the sequencing data of a study of blood T cell repertoires in COVID-19. Only in-frame clones appear in the TCRdb table, and some are missing; sequencing was by immunoSEQ multiplex PCR. The sample consists of about 250,000 clones, approximately 81% of them appearing once. Only a few counts were recorded for this clone. The clonotype comes from a woman of 80 years or more with acute or convalescent COVID-19. The sequenced material came from peripheral blood.

The CDR3 DNA sequence: TGCGCCAGCTCAGCTCCGGGACAGGGGGCTACCCCTTACAATGAGCAGTTCTTC. Its translation: CASSAPGQGATPYNEQFF. V is TRBV10-1 and J is TRBJ2-1, with 12 bases fitting TRBD1. J lost 4 bases, V lost 8 bases, and 15 bases had no gene match. Per the germline V gene, CDR1 is WNHNN and CDR2 is SYGVQD (reference sequence). CDR3 length: 18 amino acids.